One sample yielded the 22 T cell receptor beta chains listed below, sequenced in a study of blood T cell repertoires in COVID-19. Libraries were prepared by immunoSEQ multiplex PCR; TCRdb keeps only in-frame clonotypes and omits some of them. This table has roughly 300,000 clones, 85% appearing once. The sample consisted of peripheral blood. All receptors come from a human donor in a cohort sampled during active COVID-19.

CDR3 sequence: CARVQVCTEAFF. In nucleotides, the CDR3 is TGTGCCAGAGTACAGGTCTGCACTGAAGCTTTCTTT. The V gene is TRBV13, the J gene TRBJ1-1; maybe TRBD1 (5 bases). Trimming shortened V by 9 bases and J by 4 bases, and 12 bases separated the two germline ends. In germline, CDR1 is PRHDT, CDR2 FYEKMQ (reference sequence). The CDR3 is 12 amino acids.

The rearrangement links TRBV2 to TRBJ2-7, with 7 positions matching TRBD2. The CDR3 loop spans 14 amino acids. The germline V gene encodes CDR1 SNHLY and CDR2 FYNNEI. The trim removed 5 bases at V and 6 bases at J, leaving 10 bases unmatched. The CDR3 protein is CASSLGLAVFEQYF. CDR3 nucleotides: TGTGCCAGCAGTTTGGGGCTAGCGGTCTTCGAGCAGTACTTC.

This sequence joins TRBV18 and TRBJ2-7; the match to TRBD1 covers 8 bases. The CDR3 contains 16 residues. Germline lookup yields CDR1 KGHSH and CDR2 LQKENI. V was clipped by 2 bases and J by 2 bases; unmatched bases: 8. In nucleotides, the CDR3 is TGTGCCAGCTCACCATATGGGACAGGCGAACCCTACGAGCAGTACTTC. Translated: CASSPYGTGEPYEQYF.

The V gene is TRBV12-3 or TRBV12-4, the J gene TRBJ1-1; the D is unclear. Trimming pared 6 bases from V and 7 bases from J, leaving 12 bases between. This CDR3 has 12 amino acids. CDR3 nucleotides: TGTGCCAGCAGCCTCGGTGTGGTTGAAGCTTTCTTT. This sequence encodes CASSLGVVEAFF.

The chain is built from TRBV5-1 and TRBJ2-3; TRBD1 might be the D (5 bases). The CDR3 covers 15 residues. The V end was cut by 7 bases, the J end by 2 bases, with 17 bases between. Germline V gene data show CDR1 as SGHRS and CDR2 as YFSETQ. The CDR3 region has the DNA TGCGCCAGCTCGAAGGTGCAGGGCTACACAGATACGCAGTATTTT. It is translated as CASSKVQGYTDTQYF.

The chain has TRBV7-7 and TRBJ2-1; 8 nucleotides agree with TRBD2. This CDR3 spans 19 amino acids. J gave up 0 bases and V 0 bases, and 10 bases lay outside the gene matches. Per germline, CDR1 SSHAT and CDR2 FNYEAQ (reference sequence). The CDR3: CASSLAAAGESSSYNEQFF. CDR3 nucleotide sequence: TGTGCCAGCAGCTTAGCGGCAGCGGGGGAGAGCAGCTCCTACAATGAGCAGTTCTTC.

The CDR3 protein is CASSKFGDSSRNQPQHF. The CDR3 bases are TGTGCCAGTAGTAAGTTTGGGGACAGTTCCCGCAATCAGCCCCAGCATTTT. The chain combines TRBV19 with TRBJ1-5, with 7 bases aligning to TRBD1. The J segment lost 2 bases and the V segment lost 4 bases, leaving 11 bases of the junction unmatched. This CDR3 has 17 residues. Germline CDR1 reads LNHDA; CDR2 reads SQIVND (reference sequence).

The CDR3 bases are TGCAGCGCCTCGGTTGGTCCTAGCAATCAGCCCCAGCATTTT. Translation: CSASVGPSNQPQHF. The chain has TRBV29-1 and TRBJ1-5; D remains unclear. This CDR3 is built from 14 residues. Germline V CDR1 and CDR2: SQVTM, ANQGSEA. Trimming took off 7 bases at V and 0 bases at J, with 13 bases between the two ends.

The V and J genes are TRBV5-1 and TRBJ2-7, with D perhaps matching TRBD2 (6 bases). Trimming removed 5 bases from V and 0 bases from J, with 15 bases in between. CDR3 length equals 15 residues. Germline V CDR1 and CDR2: SGHRS, YFSETQ. The CDR3 region has the DNA TGCGCCAGCAGGGTCCGGGGGAGTGACTCCTACGAGCAGTACTTC. Encoded protein: CASRVRGSDSYEQYF.

The chain carries TRBV9 and TRBJ2-7; 8 positions match TRBD1. This CDR3 has 14 residues. V was clipped by 3 bases and J by 2 bases; unmatched bases: 4. The germline V gene encodes CDR1 SGDLS and CDR2 YYNGEE. The DNA for the CDR3 is TGTGCCAGCAGCGAGACAGGGGCGGCCTACGAGCAGTACTTC. It is translated as CASSETGAAYEQYF.

This clone was detected only a few times. The CDR3 region has the DNA TGTGCCAGCAGTTACGCAGGGGGCGCGAACACCGGGGAGCTGTTTTTT. It is translated as CASSYAGGANTGELFF. This rearrangement joins TRBV6-5 to TRBJ2-2; 8 bases match TRBD1. This CDR3 region has 16 residues. Germline trimming cut 2 bases from V and 0 bases from J; bases unmatched to any gene: 2. Per germline, CDR1 MNHEY and CDR2 SVGAGI.

The J gene is TRBJ1-5, the V gene TRBV2, with TRBD1 as a possible D gene (6 bases). Deletions cut 8 bases from V and 6 bases from J, with 14 bases between. Germline V lookup: CDR1 SNHLY, CDR2 FYNNEI. The CDR3 sequence is 13 residues long. CDR3 nucleotide sequence: TGTGCCAGCGATGGGCAGGGGAGTCAGCCCCAGCATTTT. Translated: CASDGQGSQPQHF.

The chain recombines TRBV5-1 with TRBJ2-7, with 7 bases identical to TRBD2. The germline V gene has CDR1 SGHRS and CDR2 YFSETQ. This CDR3 contains 13 residues. V gave up 5 bases and J gave up 6 bases; unmatched junction bases: 8. CDR3 sequence reads: CASRPAWEGEQYF. The CDR3 DNA reads TGCGCCAGCAGACCAGCGTGGGAGGGCGAGCAGTACTTC. The complete variable domain, with remaining parts taken from reference TRBV5-1 and TRBJ2-7, reads KAGVTQTPRYLIKTRGQQVTLSCSPISGHRSVSWYQQTPGQGLQFLFEYFSETQRNKGNFPGRFSGRQFSNSRSEMNVSTLELGDSALYLCASRPAWEGEQYFGPGTRLTVT.

In this sample, this clone turned up once. V gene TRBV29-1 combines with J gene TRBJ1-1, with a tentative D call TRBD1 (6 bases). The CDR3 consists of 13 residues. CDR1 is SQVTM and CDR2 is ANQGSEA in the germline V gene. V was clipped by 5 bases and J by 1 base, with 11 bases between them. The chain's CDR3 is CSVTPDRNTEAFF. The CDR3 nucleotides read TGCAGCGTTACTCCGGACAGGAACACTGAAGCTTTCTTT.

The J gene is TRBJ1-5, the V gene TRBV10-2; no definite D call. V lost 3 bases, J lost 4 bases, and 7 bases lay in between. This CDR3 region has 13 residues. Per germline, CDR1 WSHSY and CDR2 SAAADI. In DNA form, the CDR3 reads TGCGCCAGCAGTGAACGGAGAAATCAGCCCCAGCATTTT. Its translation is CASSERRNQPQHF.

The chain is built from TRBV27 and TRBJ2-7; TRBD2 is a possible D gene (6 bases). The CDR3 has 14 residues. Germline V lookup: CDR1 MNHEY, CDR2 SMNVEV (reference sequence). V lost 5 bases and J lost 2, with 13 bases in between. CDR3 residues: CASSPRLGAYEQYF. The DNA for the CDR3 is TGTGCCAGCAGTCCTCGACTAGGCGCCTACGAGCAGTACTTC.

The chain employs TRBV9 and TRBJ1-5; D gene uncertain. Trimming removed 2 bases from V and 0 bases from J, with 6 bases in between. The CDR3 is made up of 14 amino acids. Germline CDR1 reads SGDLS; CDR2 reads YYNGEE. CDR3 nucleotide sequence: TGTGCCAGCAGCGTTACAGCTAGCAATCAGCCCCAGCATTTT. Its translation: CASSVTASNQPQHF. The full variable domain, with the rest looked up from reference TRBV9 and TRBJ1-5, is DSGVTQTPKHLITATGQRVTLRCSPRSGDLSVYWYQQSLDQGLQFLIQYYNGEERAKGNILERFSAQQFPDLHSELNLSSLELGDSALYFCASSVTASNQPQHFGDGTRLSIL.

The chain carries TRBV19 and TRBJ1-2, with D perhaps TRBD1 (5 bases). CDR3 length: 14 amino acids. Germline CDR1 reads LNHDA; CDR2 reads SQIVND (reference sequence). Trimming took 3 bases from V and 6 from J, leaving 14 bases between them. CDR3 in DNA: TGTGCCAGTAGTATCTCGACAGTCTCCCATGGCTACACCTTC. Encoded protein: CASSISTVSHGYTF.

This clone was seen a single time. At the DNA level, this CDR3 is encoded by other sequences in the same sample as well. V and J are TRBV6-5 and TRBJ1-4, with a possible D match to TRBD1 (5 bases). CDR3 length: 15 residues. Looked up from germline, CDR1 is MNHEY and CDR2 is SVGAGI. Trimming left V 2 bases short and J 0 bases short, with 7 bases between. CDR3 in amino acids: CASSYGGATNEKLFF. CDR3 nucleotides: TGTGCCAGCAGTTACGGAGGGGCAACTAATGAAAAACTGTTTTTT.

This chain connects TRBV27 to TRBJ1-1; D unclear. V was trimmed by 3 bases and J by 4 bases, leaving 9 bases between them. The length of the CDR3 is 13 residues. Germline V CDR1 and CDR2: MNHEY, SMNVEV (reference sequence). As DNA, the CDR3 is TGTGCCAGCAGTTTTCGTGGGCCCACTGAAGCTTTCTTT. Protein product: CASSFRGPTEAFF.

Note on this clone: At one end, the junction sequence differs from germline, possibly due to a read error. The gene calls are TRBV4-1 and TRBJ1-1; 8 bases fit TRBD1. The CDR3 loop spans 15 amino acids. Germline-derived CDR1 and CDR2 are MGHRA and YSYEKL. CDR3 nucleotides: TGCGCCAGCAGCAAAGAGGCACAGGGGGGCACTGAAGCTTTCTTT. Its protein is CASSKEAQGGTEAFF.

J is TRBJ1-1 and V is TRBV5-4; 7 bases are a match to TRBD1. In germline, CDR1 is SGHNT, CDR2 YYREEE (reference sequence). V shed 5 bases, J shed 3 bases, and the junction held 10 bases outside the gene matches. The CDR3 spans 15 residues. The CDR3 DNA sequence: TGTGCCAGCAGTTCTACTGGAGGGGGCGACACTGAAGCTTTCTTT. This sequence encodes CASSSTGGGDTEAFF.